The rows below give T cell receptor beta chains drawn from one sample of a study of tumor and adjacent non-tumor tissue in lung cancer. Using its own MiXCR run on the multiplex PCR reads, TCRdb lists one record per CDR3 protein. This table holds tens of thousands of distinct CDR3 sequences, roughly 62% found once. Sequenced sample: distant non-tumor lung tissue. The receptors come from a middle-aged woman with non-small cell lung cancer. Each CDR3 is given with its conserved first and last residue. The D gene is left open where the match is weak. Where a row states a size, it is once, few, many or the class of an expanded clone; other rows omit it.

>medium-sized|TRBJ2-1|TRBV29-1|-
CSVFSGVPNEQFF
TGCAGCGTTTTTTCAGGGGTCCCCAATGAGCAGTTCTTC
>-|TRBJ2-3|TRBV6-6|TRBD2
CASSYRGTSGHGWSTDMQYF
TGTGCCAGCAGTTACAGAGGGACTAGCGGTCACGGGTGGAGCACAGATATGCAGTATTTT
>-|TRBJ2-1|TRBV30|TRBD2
CALSVGGGYNEQFF
TGTGCCTTGAGTGTTGGCGGGGGCTACAATGAGCAGTTCTTC
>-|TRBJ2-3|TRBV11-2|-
CASSLGHRTDTQYF
TGTGCCAGCAGCTTAGGGCACCGCACAGATACGCAGTATTTT
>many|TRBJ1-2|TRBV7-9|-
CASSFGYGYTF
TGTGCCAGCAGCTTCGGCTATGGCTACACCTTC
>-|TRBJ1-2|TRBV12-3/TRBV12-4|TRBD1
CASSGFGRGRGYAF
TGTGCCAGCAGTGGGTTTGGCAGGGGGAGAGGCTACGCCTTC
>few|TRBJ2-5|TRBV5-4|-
CASSLGLAGEAQYF
TGTGCCAGCAGCTTGGGCCTAGCTGGAGAGGCCCAATACTTC
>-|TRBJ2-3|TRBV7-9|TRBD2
CASSRLTSGILTVTQYF
TGTGCCAGCAGCCGATTGACTAGCGGAATTCTCACAGTTACGCAGTATTTT
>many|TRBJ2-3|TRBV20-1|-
CSAGGQRPIPTQYF
TGCAGTGCCGGCGGACAGCGCCCGATTCCTACGCAGTATTTT
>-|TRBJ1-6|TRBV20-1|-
CSARDRGSNNSPLHF
TGCAGTGCTAGAGATCGGGGGTCTAACAATTCACCCCTCCACTTT
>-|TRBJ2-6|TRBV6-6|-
CASSYSTGRTGANVLIF
TGTGCCAGCAGTTACTCGACAGGGAGGACCGGGGCCAACGTACTGATTTTC
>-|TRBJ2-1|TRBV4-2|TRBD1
CASNQEDRIINEQFF
TGTGCCAGCAACCAAGAGGACAGGATTATCAATGAGCAGTTCTTC
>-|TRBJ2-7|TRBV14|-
CASGRNQTYEQYF
TGTGCCAGCGGCCGAAACCAAACCTACGAGCAGTACTTC
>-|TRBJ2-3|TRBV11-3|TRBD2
CASSRLPAGSTDMQYF
TGTGCCAGCAGCCGGTTACCAGCGGGGAGCACAGATATGCAGTATTTT
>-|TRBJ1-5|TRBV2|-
CANSVNTNQPQHF
TGTGCCAACAGTGTGAACACAAATCAGCCCCAGCATTTT
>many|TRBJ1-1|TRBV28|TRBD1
CASSGGKGASTEAFF
TGTGCCAGCAGTGGGGGTAAGGGGGCGAGCACTGAAGCTTTCTTT
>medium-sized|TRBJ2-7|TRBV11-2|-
CASSLTGYEQYF
TGTGCCAGCAGCTTAACAGGGTACGAGCAGTACTTC
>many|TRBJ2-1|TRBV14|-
CASSRQAGNEQFF
TGTGCCAGCAGCCGACAGGCTGGCAATGAGCAGTTCTTC
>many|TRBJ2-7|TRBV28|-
CASSSIQRTTYEQYF
TGTGCCAGCAGCTCAATCCAGCGGACCACCTACGAGCAGTACTTC
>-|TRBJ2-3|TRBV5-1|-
CPSSLSVPRRDTQYF
TGCCCCAGCAGCTTGTCTGTCCCCCGTAGGGATACGCAGTATTTT